This TCR beta chain was sequenced during a study of CD8 T cells in ankylosing spondylitis. General study findings and limits: Reportedly, matched ankylosing spondylitis synovial fluid was significantly enriched for disease-linked clones. Ankylosing spondylitis blood seemed to carry a telltale TCR beta motif made of several highly homologous variants. Reports of some motif variants in reactive arthritis synovial fluid and blood predate this one.

Worth noting for this clonotype: Antigen specificity is unknown.

5'-RACE, quantitative and with molecular barcodes, yielded the TCR beta libraries. TCRdb reprocessed the 5' RACE reads with MiXCR, giving one entry per CDR3 protein. The sample lists hundreds of thousands of distinct CDR3 sequences, 10% to 15% occurring once. V was cut by 5 bases and J by 3 bases, with 13 bases left in between. The CDR3 is 14 residues long. The chain recombines TRBV12-3 or TRBV12-4 with TRBJ2-5, with D hard to call. This clonotype was sampled from a male donor with ankylosing spondylitis. Sequencing was carried out using blood, either unsorted or a sorted T cell fraction (not recorded which). The DNA for the CDR3 is TGTGCCAGCAGTACCGGGCCAAAGAAAGAGACCCAGTACTTC. It specifies CASSTGPKKETQYF.